The entry below gives a single TCR beta chain sequence along with its context. Its antigen is as yet unknown. The data were obtained in a study of immune cell composition in non-small cell lung cancer. This CDR3 is built from 17 residues. Germline CDR1 reads LGHNA; CDR2 reads YNFKEQ. The J segment lost 4 bases and the V segment lost 0 bases, leaving 10 bases of the junction unmatched. Sequencing was performed with immunoSEQ multiplex PCR; in TCRdb, only in-frame clones are kept and a portion is missing. The table shows thousands of clones, with approximately 84% occurring only once. Broader study findings: No significant correlation existed between pack-years smoked and tumour clonality.

The normal lung sample lay at least 3 cm, and maximally far, from the tumour. Template was genomic DNA from frozen, unsorted single-cell suspensions. Sequencing was carried out using non-adjacent lung tissue. The chain joins TRBV4-2 to TRBJ2-7, with 9 bases matching TRBD1. The sequence was obtained from a human donor with non-small cell lung cancer. The CDR3 here is CASSQDGSGTGLYEQYF. CDR3 bases: TGTGCCAGCAGCCAAGATGGATCCGGGACAGGGTTGTACGAGCAGTACTTC.